This T cell receptor beta chain was obtained from a study of T cell responses to AZD1222 COVID-19 vaccine. Assay: immunoSEQ multiplex PCR; the TCRdb copy retains only in-frame clones and omits some. The data show about 80,000 clones, approximately 85% seen once. Germline V gene sequence: CDR1 LNHNV, CDR2 YYDKDF (reference sequence). This CDR3 comprises 12 residues. Trimming removed 2 bases at V and 4 bases at J, with 6 bases between. Sequenced material: peripheral blood, taken 28 days after the second AZD1222 dose. V gene TRBV15 combines with J gene TRBJ2-7; tentative D call: TRBD1 (5 bases). The TCR originated in an adult who received the AZD1222 COVID-19 vaccine. CDR3: CATSRPGYEQYF. CDR3 DNA sequence: TGTGCCACCAGCAGACCAGGGTACGAGCAGTACTTC.